This TCR beta chain stems from a study of T cell responses to AZD1222 COVID-19 vaccine. The protocol was immunoSEQ multiplex PCR, while the TCRdb copy is restricted to in-frame clones and leaves out a portion. The sample includes fewer than 150,000 clones, 88% of them seen just once. Second-dose intervals of approximately 4 or approximately 12 weeks were pooled. Details on this clone: Its specificity is not known.

Study-level results: Elevations in Spike-specific TCR breadth and depth followed administration of two AZD1222 doses. A reported finding is that nearly half of spike-specific TCRs target unmutated variant regions. The donor group comprised mostly white British people and more females; the analysis possibly underestimated clonal diversity.

Trimming shortened V by 3 bases and J by 0 bases, and 13 bases separated the two germline ends. CDR1 is SGHTA, CDR2 FQGNSA, per germline. The CDR3 extends over 16 amino acids. Specimen: peripheral blood, collected 28 days after the second AZD1222 dose. The TCR comes from an adult who received the AZD1222 COVID-19 vaccine. This sequence joins TRBV7-2 and TRBJ2-3; D is unclear. This CDR3 reads CASSLDAGASTDTQYF. For the CDR3, the DNA is TGTGCCAGCAGCTTGGATGCCGGTGCTAGCACAGATACGCAGTATTTT.